A single sample gave rise to the 32 T cell receptor beta chains below, sequenced in a study of cytomegalovirus exposure and HLA in healthy donors. The PCR ran on 60 Vbeta and 13 Jbeta primers. Clones were read by immunoSEQ multiplex PCR, and TCRdb kept only the in-frame ones, dropping some. Its table lists 50,000 to 70,000 clones. Sequenced material: PBMCs. All receptors derive from a woman younger than 35 in good health and CMV-seronegative.

The rearrangement joins TRBV25-1 to TRBJ2-1; 7 positions agree with TRBD1. The germline V gene has CDR1 MGHDK and CDR2 SYGVNS. After removal of 3 bases from V and 4 bases from J, the junction contained 3 bases not matched to a gene. The CDR3 has 14 amino acids. This CDR3 is CASSDRDRYNEQFF. CDR3 DNA: TGTGCCAGCAGTGACCGGGACAGATACAATGAGCAGTTCTTC.

V is TRBV4-1 and J is TRBJ2-5; TRBD2 matches 11 bases. The CDR3 extends over 16 amino acids. The V gene's germline CDR1 is MGHRA and CDR2 YSYEKL. The J segment lost 8 bases and the V segment lost 4 bases, leaving 12 bases of the junction unmatched. CDR3 region: CASSPQTSGVVVTQYF. The CDR3 DNA is TGCGCCAGCAGCCCTCAGACTAGCGGGGTCGTAGTTACCCAGTACTTC.

This rearrangement joins TRBV6-4 to TRBJ1-2, with D possibly TRBD1 on 5 matching bases. The CDR3 consists of 15 residues. Trimming cost V 4 bases and J 6 bases, with 18 bases left between them. Looked up from germline, CDR1 is MRHNA and CDR2 is SNTAGT. The CDR3 DNA reads as TGTGCCAGCAGTGTACAGCCTGGGGGAGGGGATGGCTACACCTTC. Amino acid sequence: CASSVQPGGGDGYTF.

V is TRBV25-1 and J is TRBJ2-1, with TRBD2 matching over 9 bases. The CDR3 sequence is 17 residues long. CDR1 is MGHDK and CDR2 is SYGVNS in the germline V gene. The V and J ends lost 4 bases and 0 bases, in that order; junction bases with no gene match: 7. The CDR3: CASSGGGETGSYNEQFF. The DNA for the CDR3 is TGTGCCAGCAGTGGCGGGGGGGAGACGGGCTCCTACAATGAGCAGTTCTTC.

This chain connects TRBV11-3 to TRBJ2-7; 7 nucleotides agree with TRBD1. V was pared by 5 bases and J by 4 bases, with 11 bases of the junction left unmatched. The CDR3 has 15 residues. Germline V gives CDR1 SGHNT, CDR2 YENEEA. In DNA, the CDR3 is TGTGCCAGCAGCCCTCCCGGGACAGCTCAATACGAGCAGTACTTC. This sequence encodes CASSPPGTAQYEQYF.

The rearrangement joins TRBV5-6 to TRBJ1-2; no firm D call. CDR1 is SGHDT, CDR2 YYEEEE, per germline. The CDR3 is 14 amino acids. Trimming pared 5 bases from V and 1 base from J, leaving 12 bases between. CDR3 sequence (DNA): TGTGCCAGCAGGTACTCCGGGATTAACTATGGCTACACCTTC. It codes for CASRYSGINYGYTF.

The V call is TRBV7-9, the J call TRBJ1-2, with TRBD1 identical over 7 bases. J gave up 8 bases and V 3 bases, and 6 bases lay outside the gene matches. Germline V gene sequence: CDR1 SEHNR, CDR2 FQNEAQ (reference sequence). The CDR3 has 13 residues. The CDR3: CASSLGTVDGYTF. The DNA for the CDR3 is TGTGCCAGCAGCTTGGGGACAGTTGACGGCTACACCTTC.

J is TRBJ1-2 and V is TRBV30, with D possibly matching TRBD1 (5 bases). This CDR3 is 14 amino acids long. The germline V gene has CDR1 GTSNPN and CDR2 SVGIG (reference sequence). V was shortened by 3 bases and J by 4 bases, with 15 bases between the two germline ends. CDR3 sequence reads: CAWSRGGVSYGYTF. The CDR3 DNA reads as TGTGCCTGGAGCCGTGGGGGGGTAAGCTATGGCTACACCTTC.

The chain is built from TRBV6-4 and TRBJ2-5; no clear D. The CDR3 totals 15 residues. Trimming took off 3 bases at V and 5 bases at J, with 16 bases between the two ends. Germline lookup yields CDR1 MRHNA and CDR2 SNTAGT. The CDR3 loop reads CASSESESRRETQYF. In DNA, the CDR3 is TGTGCCAGCAGTGAGTCGGAGAGCCGCCGGGAGACCCAGTACTTC.

This rearrangement joins TRBV14 to TRBJ2-7, with 8 positions matching TRBD1. CDR1 is SGHDN and CDR2 is FVKESK in the germline V gene. The V gene end was trimmed by 4 bases and the J gene end by 2 bases; junction bases not matched to a gene: 4. This CDR3 region has 14 residues. CDR3 amino acids: CASSLGTGAYEQYF. In DNA form, the CDR3 reads TGTGCCAGCAGCCTCGGGACAGGCGCCTACGAGCAGTACTTC.

The chain uses TRBV5-5 and TRBJ1-3; 7 bases agree with TRBD1. The CDR3 has 16 residues. With 5 bases clipped from V and 5 bases from J, the junction kept 13 bases outside the gene matches. Germline loops: CDR1 SGHKS, CDR2 YYEKEE (reference sequence). CDR3 DNA sequence: TGTGCCAGCAGACCGACCCCTACAGGGGCGCGAAACACCATATATTTT. The encoded protein is CASRPTPTGARNTIYF.

V usage is TRBV2 and J usage is TRBJ2-5; possible D gene TRBD2, 5 bases. Trimming cost V 4 bases and J 2 bases, with 11 bases left between them. Germline lookup yields CDR1 SNHLY and CDR2 FYNNEI. The CDR3 loop spans 14 amino acids. The CDR3 here is CASSVYSAQETQYF. The CDR3 region has the DNA TGTGCCAGCAGTGTCTATAGCGCTCAAGAGACCCAGTACTTC. The full variable domain, its missing parts supplied by reference TRBV2 and TRBJ2-5, is EPEVTQTPSHQVTQMGQEVILRCVPISNHLYFYWYRQILGQKVEFLVSFYNNEISEKSEIFDDQFSVERPDGSNFTLKIRSTKLEDSAMYFCASSVYSAQETQYFGPGTRLLVL.

The rearrangement links TRBV6-5 to TRBJ2-5, with TRBD1 as a possible D gene (5 bases). The length of the CDR3 is 15 residues. The germline gives CDR1 MNHEY, CDR2 SVGAGI. Deletions cut 2 bases from V and 1 base from J, with 11 bases between. The CDR3 reads CASSYRGEIQETQYF. In nucleotides, the CDR3 is TGTGCCAGCAGTTACAGGGGTGAAATCCAAGAGACCCAGTACTTC.

The rearrangement joins TRBV11-2 to TRBJ2-5; 8 nucleotides match TRBD2. This CDR3 has 15 amino acids. Germline V gene data show CDR1 as SGHAT and CDR2 as FQNNGV. Germline trimming cut 5 bases from V and 2 bases from J; bases unmatched to any gene: 7. The CDR3 coding sequence is TGTGCCAGCAGCAGGAACGGGGGGGTTCAAGAGACCCAGTACTTC. Protein: CASSRNGGVQETQYF.

The chain uses TRBV25-1 and TRBJ1-4; possibly TRBD1 for D (6 bases). Germline assignment: CDR1 MGHDK and CDR2 SYGVNS. The CDR3 is 14 amino acids. V shed 2 bases and J shed 6 bases, with 10 bases lying between them. The CDR3 DNA follows: TGTGCCAGCAGTGAAATGGCAGGGGATGAAAAACTGTTTTTT. It specifies CASSEMAGDEKLFF.

The genes are TRBV5-6 and TRBJ2-7, with 8 positions matching TRBD1. The germline V gene encodes CDR1 SGHDT and CDR2 YYEEEE. The CDR3 extends over 13 amino acids. Trimming removed 4 bases from V and 4 bases from J; junction bases left unmatched: 4. In nucleotides, the CDR3 is TGTGCCAGCAGCCCGGGACAGGTTTACGAGCAGTACTTC. Translated: CASSPGQVYEQYF. Filled out from reference TRBV5-6 and TRBJ2-7, the complete variable domain reads DAGVTQSPTHLIKTRGQQVTLRCSPKSGHDTVSWYQQALGQGPQFIFQYYEEEERQRGNFPDRFSGHQFPNYSSELNVNALLLGDSALYLCASSPGQVYEQYFGPGTRLTVT.

This chain uses TRBV27 with TRBJ1-2; TRBD1 matches at 11 bases. In germline, CDR1 is MNHEY, CDR2 SMNVEV (reference sequence). Germline trimming cut 7 bases from V and 3 bases from J; bases unmatched to any gene: 10. This CDR3 comprises 16 residues. The CDR3 protein is CASTFRWGQGDYGYTF. Written as DNA, the CDR3 is TGTGCCAGCACCTTTAGGTGGGGACAGGGGGACTATGGCTACACCTTC.

The rearrangement uses TRBV7-9 and TRBJ1-1; D is unresolved. This CDR3 has 13 amino acids. V lost 3 bases and J lost 11, with 16 bases in between. Germline CDR1 SEHNR, CDR2 FQNEAQ (reference sequence). CDR3 amino acids: CASSLNSAPAAFF. The CDR3, as DNA: TGTGCCAGCAGCTTGAATAGCGCCCCGGCGGCTTTCTTT.

The genes are TRBV19 and TRBJ1-5; 7 nucleotides line up with TRBD1. This CDR3 has 15 amino acids. Germline CDR1 and CDR2: LNHDA and SQIVND (reference sequence). V lost 5 bases to trimming and J lost 4 bases; unmatched junction nucleotides: 8. The CDR3 loop reads CASSSYRGGNQPQHF. The CDR3 DNA sequence: TGTGCCAGTAGTTCCTACAGGGGTGGAAATCAGCCCCAGCATTTT.

This sequence joins TRBV11-3 and TRBJ2-7, with TRBD2 matching over 16 bases. The V gene's germline CDR1 is SGHNT and CDR2 YENEEA. The CDR3 runs to 18 residues. The junction had 7 bases not matched to a gene; V was cut back by 5 bases and J by 0 bases. CDR3 amino acids: CASSPGLAGGTYSYEQYF. CDR3 nucleotides: TGTGCCAGCAGCCCGGGACTAGCGGGAGGGACCTACTCCTACGAGCAGTACTTC.

The rearrangement joins TRBV14 to TRBJ1-2; D call uncertain. The CDR3 runs 13 residues. Germline loops: CDR1 SGHDN, CDR2 FVKESK. V was pared by 4 bases and J by 7 bases, with 13 bases between. For the CDR3, the DNA is TGTGCCAGCAGCCCCCAGGATCGCATTGGCTACACCTTC. It specifies CASSPQDRIGYTF.

This chain joins TRBV9 and TRBJ2-3; TRBD2 might be the D (5 bases). Germline V gene sequence: CDR1 SGDLS, CDR2 YYNGEE. The CDR3 is made up of 16 amino acids. Trimming left V 0 bases short and J 0 bases short, with 11 bases between. Written as DNA, the CDR3 is TGTGCCAGCAGCGTAGGGGCTGTAGCGAGCACAGATACGCAGTATTTT. Protein: CASSVGAVASTDTQYF.

The J gene is TRBJ1-1, the V gene TRBV18, with a possible D match to TRBD1 (6 bases). The CDR3 sequence is 15 residues long. The V end was cut by 1 base, the J end by 1 base, with 10 bases between. CDR1 and CDR2 from the germline V gene are KGHSH and LQKENI. The chain's CDR3 is CASSPQGHPNTEAFF. The CDR3 DNA sequence: TGTGCCAGCTCACCACAGGGACACCCGAACACTGAAGCTTTCTTT. The full variable domain, rest sourced from reference TRBV18 and TRBJ1-1, is NAGVMQNPRHLVRRRGQEARLRCSPMKGHSHVYWYRQLPEEGLKFMVYLQKENIIDESGMPKERFSAEFPKEGPSILRIQQVVRGDSAAYFCASSPQGHPNTEAFFGQGTRLTVV.

The genes are TRBV15 and TRBJ1-2, with a weak D call TRBD1 (5 bases). The CDR3 length is 14 residues. Germline V lookup: CDR1 LNHNV, CDR2 YYDKDF (reference sequence). Trimming took 3 bases from V and 6 from J, leaving 14 bases between them. CDR3 sequence: CATSRDPGGNGYTF. The CDR3 coding sequence is TGTGCCACCAGCAGGGACCCTGGGGGGAATGGCTACACCTTC.

This chain joins TRBV29-1 and TRBJ1-1, with D perhaps TRBD1 (5 bases). CDR1 and CDR2 from the germline V gene are SQVTM and ANQGSEA. The CDR3 is 14 amino acids. The V and J ends lost 7 bases and 0 bases respectively, with 15 bases between them. The DNA for the CDR3 is TGCAGCGGCGCCCCCGGGACTCTGAACACTGAAGCTTTCTTT. It codes for CSGAPGTLNTEAFF.

This chain joins TRBV6-1 and TRBJ1-4, with 7 bases fitting TRBD1. CDR1 and CDR2 (germline): MNHNS, SASEGT. The junction had 19 bases not matched to a gene; V was cut back by 4 bases and J by 8 bases. The CDR3 runs 18 residues. This chain's CDR3 is CASSVGRGEYRLGEKLFF. CDR3 coding DNA: TGTGCCAGCAGTGTTGGCAGGGGGGAATATCGACTCGGCGAAAAACTGTTTTTT.

The V gene is TRBV4-1, the J gene TRBJ2-7, with TRBD2 identical over 7 bases. The junction had 5 bases not matched to a gene; V was cut back by 0 bases and J by 0 bases. CDR1 and CDR2 from the germline V gene are MGHRA and YSYEKL. The CDR3 has 16 residues. The CDR3 bases are TGCGCCAGCAGCCAAGATCGTAGCGGGTCCTCCTACGAGCAGTACTTC. Its protein is CASSQDRSGSSYEQYF.

This chain's CDR3 is CASSTGQGTAGELFF. CDR3 nucleotides: TGTGCCAGCAGCACGGGACAGGGAACCGCCGGGGAGCTGTTTTTT. The chain links TRBV5-4 to TRBJ2-2; TRBD1 matches at 9 bases. The CDR3 totals 15 residues. V dropped 4 bases and J dropped 6; count of bases not matched to a gene: 7. Germline V CDR1 and CDR2: SGHNT, YYREEE (reference sequence).

CDR3 DNA sequence: TGTGCCTGGAGTCCTGGGACTGGAGAGACCCAGTACTTC. Protein: CAWSPGTGETQYF. The rearrangement joins TRBV30 to TRBJ2-5, with D maybe TRBD2 (6 bases). Trimming left V 2 bases short and J 4 bases short, with 11 bases between. The CDR3 sequence is 13 residues long. Germline V gene data show CDR1 as GTSNPN and CDR2 as SVGIG (reference sequence).

This chain links TRBV6-1 with TRBJ2-7; the match to TRBD2 covers 7 bases. V shed 1 base, J shed 2 bases, and the junction held 2 bases outside the gene matches. Germline CDR1 MNHNS, CDR2 SASEGT. This CDR3 has 14 residues. The CDR3 DNA is TGTGCCAGCAGTGAAGGGGGGGGTACCTACGAGCAGTACTTC. Its translation is CASSEGGGTYEQYF.

The rearrangement joins TRBV18 to TRBJ1-2, with 9 bases lining up with TRBD1. Germline CDR1 KGHSH, CDR2 LQKENI. V shed 3 bases and J 4 bases; nucleotides not matched to a gene: 15. CDR3 size: 18 residues. CDR3 nucleotides: TGTGCCAGCTCACCCTCTACAGGGGGCTTAGTCTTCGGCTATGGCTACACCTTC. Protein product: CASSPSTGGLVFGYGYTF.

The rearrangement joins TRBV2 to TRBJ1-2; 7 bases fit TRBD1. Germline trimming cut 6 bases from V and 0 bases from J; bases unmatched to any gene: 7. There are 15 residues in the CDR3. Germline-derived CDR1 and CDR2 are SNHLY and FYNNEI. In DNA, the CDR3 is TGTGCCAGCAGGGCCGGGACAGCTACTAACTATGGCTACACCTTC. Residues: CASRAGTATNYGYTF.